Below are 19 T cell receptor beta chains sequenced from a single sample in a study of cytomegalovirus exposure and HLA in healthy donors. It was with 60 Vbeta and 13 Jbeta primers that the PCR ran. Produced via immunoSEQ multiplex PCR; TCRdb's table is partial and in-frame only. The profile covers under 150,000 clones, with 82% appearing a single time and about 7.5% taken by the ten largest. The specimen sequenced was PBMCs. These receptors all stem from a woman aged 45 to 65 in good health and CMV-seropositive.

With regard to this clone: Lacking the conserved final phenylalanine or tryptophan, this CDR3 likely reflects a read error. No DNA is shown, since the ends of the CDR3 on it are uncertain; the CDR3 is the one TCRdb lists. V is TRBV2 and J is TRBJ1-1; TRBD1 is the table's D call and was not checked against the DNA. Per germline, CDR1 SNHLY and CDR2 FYNNEI. The CDR3 is 14 residues long, ends included. CDR3 sequence: CASSEGTGNPSFME.

V gene TRBV5-1 combines with J gene TRBJ1-5; 7 bases match TRBD1. Germline V gives CDR1 SGHRS, CDR2 YFSETQ. The CDR3 extends over 13 amino acids. V dropped 2 bases and J dropped 5; count of bases not matched to a gene: 1. In DNA form, the CDR3 reads TGCGCCAGCAGCTTAGGACAGGATCAGCCCCAGCATTTT. Translating it yields CASSLGQDQPQHF.

The chain combines TRBV4-1 with TRBJ1-4; 8 nucleotides match TRBD1. CDR1 MGHRA and CDR2 YSYEKL come from the germline V gene. This CDR3 comprises 16 residues. With 3 bases clipped from V and 1 base from J, the junction kept 4 bases outside the gene matches. CDR3 in amino acids: CASSQADRGTNEKLFF. The CDR3, as DNA: TGCGCCAGCAGCCAGGCCGACAGGGGAACTAATGAAAAACTGTTTTTT.

The rearrangement uses TRBV7-2 and TRBJ2-2; 8 bases fit TRBD1. J lost 5 bases, V lost 1 base, and 6 bases had no gene match. CDR1 and CDR2 from the germline V gene are SGHTA and FQGNSA. This CDR3 is 16 amino acids long. In DNA, the CDR3 is TGTGCCAGCAGCTTAGAGTGGACAGGGACGACCGGGGAGCTGTTTTTT. Translating it yields CASSLEWTGTTGELFF.

This chain links TRBV5-4 with TRBJ1-2, with 7 bases aligning to TRBD1. This CDR3 is built from 15 residues. The V segment lost 0 bases and the J segment 3 bases; nucleotides outside the gene matches: 5. Germline CDR1 and CDR2: SGHNT and YYREEE (reference sequence). DNA of the CDR3: TGTGCCAGCAGCTTGGGACAGGGTCGCGACTATGGCTACACCTTC. This codes for CASSLGQGRDYGYTF.

The rearrangement joins TRBV5-4 to TRBJ1-1; 8 positions match TRBD1. The CDR3 runs 19 residues. The J segment lost 1 base and the V segment lost 4 bases, leaving 18 bases of the junction unmatched. CDR1 and CDR2 from the germline V gene are SGHNT and YYREEE (reference sequence). This CDR3 is CASSTPTGGQGNSNTEAFF. The CDR3 coding sequence is TGTGCCAGCAGCACCCCCACCGGCGGACAGGGCAATTCGAACACTGAAGCTTTCTTT.

Turning to this clone: Germline is not matched at one junction end, which may reflect a read error. The chain has TRBV28 and TRBJ1-5, with unresolved D. The V gene's germline CDR1 is MDHEN and CDR2 SYDVKM. The CDR3 runs to 15 residues. Written as DNA, the CDR3 is TGTGCCGGCAGTTTTTTAAAAGGAGACGATCAGCCCCAGCATTTT. It translates to CAGSFLKGDDQPQHF. The full variable domain, in which reference TRBV28 and TRBJ1-5 provide the parts outside the CDR3, is DVKVTQSSRYLVKRTGEKVFLECVQDMDHENMFWYRQDPGLGLRLIYFSYDVKMKEKGDIPEGYSVSREKKERFSLILESASTNQTSMYLCAGSFLKGDDQPQHFGDGTRLSIL.

This sequence joins TRBV9 and TRBJ2-1; maybe TRBD2 (5 bases). The CDR3 loop spans 16 amino acids. The ends were cut back, 0 bases at V and 3 bases at J, with 13 bases in the middle. Germline V gene data show CDR1 as SGDLS and CDR2 as YYNGEE. Written as DNA, the CDR3 is TGTGCCAGCAGCGTAGGCCAGCGGACCGACTACAATGAGCAGTTCTTC. It yields the protein CASSVGQRTDYNEQFF.

The chain recombines TRBV4-2 with TRBJ2-5; D is ambiguous. This CDR3 region has 12 residues. Germline V lookup: CDR1 LGHNA, CDR2 YNFKEQ. V was trimmed by 0 bases and J by 7 bases, leaving 6 bases between them. CDR3 sequence (DNA): TGTGCCAGCAGCCAAGATCTCGGGACCCAGTACTTC. It translates to CASSQDLGTQYF.

This clone was recorded only once. This rearrangement joins TRBV7-3 to TRBJ2-4; 7 bases are a match to TRBD2. This CDR3 comprises 15 residues. With 2 bases clipped from V and 2 bases from J, the junction kept 3 bases outside the gene matches. Germline V CDR1 and CDR2: SGHTA, FQGTGA. The CDR3 coding sequence is TGTGCCAGCAGCTTAGGCGGGACTACCAAAAACATTCAGTACTTC. Protein: CASSLGGTTKNIQYF.

The V call is TRBV27, the J call TRBJ2-2; D possibly corresponds to TRBD2 (6 bases). This CDR3 has 15 residues. From germline, CDR1 is MNHEY and CDR2 SMNVEV (reference sequence). Trimming pared 5 bases from V and 6 bases from J, leaving 16 bases between. CDR3 sequence: CASSPGGIYPGELFF. CDR3 nucleotide sequence: TGTGCCAGCAGTCCCGGAGGGATTTACCCCGGGGAGCTGTTTTTT.

The chain employs TRBV28 and TRBJ1-4; 8 nucleotides match TRBD1. CDR3 size: 14 residues. V lost 11 bases, J lost 1 base, and 6 bases stayed unmatched. From germline, CDR1 is MDHEN and CDR2 SYDVKM. DNA for the CDR3: TGTGCCGGACAGGGATGGGGAACTAATGAAAAACTGTTTTTT. Translated, it gives CAGQGWGTNEKLFF.

This clone showed up just once. This chain links TRBV5-4 with TRBJ1-2; D is possibly TRBD1 (6 bases). The germline V gene has CDR1 SGHNT and CDR2 YYREEE (reference sequence). V lost 4 bases to trimming and J lost 4 bases, with 14 bases between them. The length of the CDR3 is 14 residues. CDR3 amino acids: CASSPGQGIYGYTF. The CDR3 region has the DNA TGTGCCAGCAGCCCGGGACAAGGGATCTATGGCTACACCTTC.

This clone was found a few times. The chain uses TRBV7-6 and TRBJ1-4, with D unresolved. The V and J ends lost 6 bases and 10 bases respectively, with 18 bases between them. Germline V CDR1 and CDR2: SGHVS, FNYEAQ. CDR3 length: 14 residues. The CDR3 loop reads CASRPVSLSGKLFF. As DNA, the CDR3 is TGTGCCAGCAGACCGGTCTCGCTGAGTGGAAAACTGTTTTTT. Complete variable domain (other parts from reference TRBV7-6 and TRBJ1-4): GAGVSQSPRYKVTKRGQDVALRCDPISGHVSLYWYRQALGQGPEFLTYFNYEAQQDKSGLPNDRFSAERPEGSISTLTIQRTEQRDSAMYRCASRPVSLSGKLFFGSGTQLSVL.

The chain carries TRBV9 and TRBJ2-5, with 10 nucleotides matching TRBD1. V was pared by 1 base and J by 1 base, with 4 bases of the junction left unmatched. Germline values: CDR1 SGDLS, CDR2 YYNGEE. This CDR3 contains 16 residues. The CDR3 DNA reads as TGTGCCAGCAGCGTATTCCGGACAGGGGGCCAAGAGACCCAGTACTTC. Translation gives CASSVFRTGGQETQYF.

This CDR3 reads CASKNGWAGELFF. Here the CDR3 DNA reads TGTGCCAGCAAAAACGGGTGGGCCGGGGAGCTGTTTTTT. The chain uses TRBV27 and TRBJ2-2; D is uncertain. CDR3 length: 13 amino acids. Trimming removed 7 bases at V and 6 bases at J, with 12 bases between. Germline V gene sequence: CDR1 MNHEY, CDR2 SMNVEV (reference sequence).

This clone has only a few counts. This chain connects TRBV27 to TRBJ1-2; 8 nucleotides match TRBD1. From germline, CDR1 is MNHEY and CDR2 SMNVEV (reference sequence). This CDR3 is 14 amino acids long. After removal of 6 bases from V and 2 bases from J, the junction contained 5 bases not matched to a gene. CDR3 protein: CASRRTGMNYGYTF. The DNA for the CDR3 is TGTGCCAGCAGGCGGACAGGGATGAACTATGGCTACACCTTC.

Only a few counts were recorded for this clone. The V and J genes are TRBV5-1 and TRBJ1-4; perhaps TRBD1 as D (6 bases). Germline values: CDR1 SGHRS, CDR2 YFSETQ. This CDR3 comprises 16 residues. Trimming stripped 3 bases from V and 6 bases from J, with 18 bases between. For the CDR3, the DNA is TGCGCCAGCAGCTCCCAAGGGGGGGGCGTGTATGAAAAACTGTTTTTT. It is translated as CASSSQGGGVYEKLFF.

J is TRBJ1-6 and V is TRBV2; D might be TRBD1 (6 bases). The CDR3 runs to 14 residues. V dropped 6 bases and J dropped 10 bases, with 16 bases sitting between them. From germline, CDR1 is SNHLY and CDR2 FYNNEI. CDR3 region: CASRNRVSTSPLHF. The CDR3 region has the DNA TGTGCCAGCAGGAACAGGGTGTCGACCTCACCCCTCCACTTT.